These 8 T cell receptor beta chains were sequenced from one sample in a study of metastatic and nonmetastatic thyroid tumors. The entire patient cohort was treatment-naive prior to thyroid surgery. Through MiXCR, TCRdb re-clonotyped the PCR reads. The sample lists some 18,000 clones, 35% to 45% occurring once. The sample taken for sequencing was tumor tissue. Receptors were obtained from a female donor with papillary thyroid cancer or a benign thyroid nodule (not recorded which). Some clones in this sample may be carry-over from other donors' samples.

The CDR3 nucleotides are TGTGCCAGCAGCGCAGCCTTAGCGGGAACTCAAGAGACCCAGTACTTC. Translating gives CASSAALAGTQETQYF. This rearrangement joins TRBV9 to TRBJ2-5; 8 nucleotides align to TRBD2. There are 16 residues in the CDR3. Germline V gene sequence: CDR1 SGDLS, CDR2 YYNGEE. Trimming at V came to 3 bases and at J to 2 bases, leaving 9 bases not matched to a gene.

This clone was observed a few times. This chain links TRBV12-3 or TRBV12-4 with TRBJ2-1; weak D call: TRBD2 (6 bases). The CDR3 has 13 residues. The V gene lost 6 bases and the J gene lost 8 bases, with 14 bases spanning the gap. In DNA, the CDR3 is TGTGCCAGCAGATCTCCCCCGGGAGATGAGCAGTTCTTC. Its translation: CASRSPPGDEQFF.

The J gene is TRBJ2-7, the V gene TRBV6-6; 11 positions match TRBD1. Germline-derived CDR1 and CDR2 are MNHNY and SVGAGI (reference sequence). J gave up 2 bases and V 3 bases, and 9 bases lay outside the gene matches. The CDR3 totals 17 residues. CDR3 in amino acids: CASSYASPGQGAYEQYF. The CDR3 DNA reads TGTGCCAGCAGTTATGCGTCTCCGGGACAGGGGGCCTACGAGCAGTACTTC.

In its sample, this clone was seen a few times. This rearrangement joins TRBV6-1 to TRBJ2-3, with D perhaps TRBD1 (5 bases). CDR1 is MNHNS and CDR2 is SASEGT in the germline V gene. The V end was cut by 7 bases, the J end by 1 base, with 12 bases between. The CDR3 is made up of 14 amino acids. The CDR3, as DNA: TGTGCCAGCAATTTCGGCAGGGGCACAGATACGCAGTATTTT. It specifies CASNFGRGTDTQYF.

The CDR3 DNA reads TGTGCCAGCAGTTACTCGCGTCTAGCGGGGGATGATACGCAGTATTTT. Residues: CASSYSRLAGDDTQYF. V is TRBV11-1 and J is TRBJ2-3; the match to TRBD2 covers 10 bases. The CDR3 sequence is 16 residues long. CDR1 SGHAT and CDR2 FQDESV come from the germline V gene (reference sequence). The V segment lost 6 bases and the J segment 6 bases; nucleotides outside the gene matches: 12.

This clone was picked up a small number of times. V usage is TRBV6-2 or TRBV6-3 and J usage is TRBJ2-1, with 11 bases fitting TRBD2. Per the germline V gene, CDR1 is MNHEY and CDR2 is SVGEGT. This CDR3 region has 15 residues. The J segment lost 10 bases and the V segment lost 4 bases, leaving 9 bases of the junction unmatched. The CDR3 loop reads CASSSPSGGPGEQFF. For the CDR3, the DNA is TGTGCCAGCAGTTCACCTAGCGGGGGGCCAGGAGAGCAGTTCTTC.

This clone was seen a single time. The chain links TRBV20-1 to TRBJ2-7; D might be TRBD1 (6 bases). With 0 bases removed from V and 6 bases from J, the gap between germline ends came to 21 bases. Germline assignment: CDR1 DFQATT and CDR2 SNEGSKA (reference sequence). The CDR3 is 16 residues long. The CDR3 loop is CSARENPGARGSEQYF. As DNA, the CDR3 is TGCAGTGCTAGAGAAAACCCAGGGGCGAGGGGTTCCGAGCAGTACTTC.

This clone has only a few counts. The rearrangement uses TRBV19 and TRBJ2-1, with 9 bases identical to TRBD2. The CDR3 contains 16 residues. CDR1 and CDR2 from the germline V gene are LNHDA and SQIVND (reference sequence). The V gene end was trimmed by 3 bases and the J gene end by 1 base; junction bases not matched to a gene: 4. CDR3 nucleotide sequence: TGTGCCAGTAGTATCGAAACTAGCGGGTCCTACAATGAGCAGTTCTTC. This encodes CASSIETSGSYNEQFF.